What follows are 8 T cell receptor beta chains derived from one specimen sequenced in a study of cytomegalovirus exposure and HLA in healthy donors. The study ran its PCR with 60 Vbeta and 13 Jbeta primers. TCRdb's copy holds only in-frame clones and misses some; the assay was immunoSEQ multiplex PCR. The table records around 99,000 clones, more than 70% of them present only once. The specimen sequenced was PBMCs. The receptors here all came from a man aged 18 to 30 in good health and CMV-seronegative.

This rearrangement joins TRBV9 to TRBJ1-2; a possible D gene is TRBD1 (6 bases). CDR3 length equals 17 residues. The V gene lost 5 bases and the J gene lost 4 bases, with 24 bases spanning the gap. Germline-derived CDR1 and CDR2 are SGDLS and YYNGEE. This CDR3 reads CASRHGQGPLEGYGYTF. In DNA, the CDR3 is TGTGCCAGCAGGCATGGGCAGGGGCCCCTAGAAGGCTATGGCTACACCTTC.

This chain connects TRBV12-5 to TRBJ2-1, with 8 bases matching TRBD1. Trimming at V came to 7 bases and at J to 8 bases, leaving 10 bases not matched to a gene. The CDR3 contains 14 residues. Germline loops: CDR1 LGHNT, CDR2 FRNRAP. This CDR3 reads CASALDRVTDEQFF. The DNA for the CDR3 is TGTGCTAGTGCCCTGGACAGGGTTACGGATGAGCAGTTCTTC.

This clone was picked up a small number of times. V gene TRBV18 combines with J gene TRBJ2-1; 7 bases fit TRBD1. The CDR3 is made up of 14 amino acids. V lost 2 bases and J lost 4; bases outside the gene matches: 2. CDR1 and CDR2 from the germline V gene are KGHSH and LQKENI. DNA of the CDR3: TGTGCCAGCTCACCAGGGACAGATTACAATGAGCAGTTCTTC. Encoded protein: CASSPGTDYNEQFF.

The J gene is TRBJ2-3, the V gene TRBV9, with 9 bases fitting TRBD2. Germline loops: CDR1 SGDLS, CDR2 YYNGEE. The CDR3 runs 14 residues. V was pared by 4 bases and J by 5 bases, with 5 bases of the junction left unmatched. The CDR3 region is CASSPAGGIDTQYF. CDR3 DNA sequence: TGTGCCAGCAGCCCAGCGGGGGGCATAGATACGCAGTATTTT.

The CDR3 nucleotides read TGTGCCACCACAGGACAGAGTGACAATCAGCCCCAGCATTTT. Translated, it gives CATTGQSDNQPQHF. The gene calls are TRBV19 and TRBJ1-5; a weak D match, TRBD1 (6 bases). The V end was cut by 10 bases, the J end by 3 bases, with 16 bases between. The CDR3 contains 14 residues. Looked up from germline, CDR1 is LNHDA and CDR2 is SQIVND (reference sequence).

Written as DNA, the CDR3 is TGTGCCAGCAGTTTAACGGGCCAGGGGAAGGGCGGATCCGAGCAGTACTTC. Amino acid sequence: CASSLTGQGKGGSEQYF. This chain joins TRBV28 and TRBJ2-7, with TRBD1 as a possible D gene (6 bases). The CDR3 runs to 17 residues. CDR1 and CDR2 (germline): MDHEN, SYDVKM. Trimming shortened V by 2 bases and J by 6 bases, and 23 bases separated the two germline ends.

This chain connects TRBV28 to TRBJ2-3; TRBD2 aligns across 9 bases. Trimming at V came to 6 bases and at J to 4 bases, leaving 5 bases not matched to a gene. Germline V gives CDR1 MDHEN, CDR2 SYDVKM. This CDR3 spans 14 amino acids. The CDR3 region is CASRRRGGADTQYF. CDR3 DNA: TGTGCCAGCAGGAGGCGGGGGGGCGCAGATACGCAGTATTTT.

V usage is TRBV10-3 and J usage is TRBJ1-4; D remains ambiguous. CDR3 length equals 13 residues. The germline V and J ends were trimmed by 4 bases and 4 bases, with 7 bases remaining between them. Per the germline V gene, CDR1 is ENHRY and CDR2 is SYGVKD. The chain's CDR3 is CAISGGDNEKLFF. The CDR3 region has the DNA TGTGCCATCAGTGGGGGAGATAATGAAAAACTGTTTTTT.